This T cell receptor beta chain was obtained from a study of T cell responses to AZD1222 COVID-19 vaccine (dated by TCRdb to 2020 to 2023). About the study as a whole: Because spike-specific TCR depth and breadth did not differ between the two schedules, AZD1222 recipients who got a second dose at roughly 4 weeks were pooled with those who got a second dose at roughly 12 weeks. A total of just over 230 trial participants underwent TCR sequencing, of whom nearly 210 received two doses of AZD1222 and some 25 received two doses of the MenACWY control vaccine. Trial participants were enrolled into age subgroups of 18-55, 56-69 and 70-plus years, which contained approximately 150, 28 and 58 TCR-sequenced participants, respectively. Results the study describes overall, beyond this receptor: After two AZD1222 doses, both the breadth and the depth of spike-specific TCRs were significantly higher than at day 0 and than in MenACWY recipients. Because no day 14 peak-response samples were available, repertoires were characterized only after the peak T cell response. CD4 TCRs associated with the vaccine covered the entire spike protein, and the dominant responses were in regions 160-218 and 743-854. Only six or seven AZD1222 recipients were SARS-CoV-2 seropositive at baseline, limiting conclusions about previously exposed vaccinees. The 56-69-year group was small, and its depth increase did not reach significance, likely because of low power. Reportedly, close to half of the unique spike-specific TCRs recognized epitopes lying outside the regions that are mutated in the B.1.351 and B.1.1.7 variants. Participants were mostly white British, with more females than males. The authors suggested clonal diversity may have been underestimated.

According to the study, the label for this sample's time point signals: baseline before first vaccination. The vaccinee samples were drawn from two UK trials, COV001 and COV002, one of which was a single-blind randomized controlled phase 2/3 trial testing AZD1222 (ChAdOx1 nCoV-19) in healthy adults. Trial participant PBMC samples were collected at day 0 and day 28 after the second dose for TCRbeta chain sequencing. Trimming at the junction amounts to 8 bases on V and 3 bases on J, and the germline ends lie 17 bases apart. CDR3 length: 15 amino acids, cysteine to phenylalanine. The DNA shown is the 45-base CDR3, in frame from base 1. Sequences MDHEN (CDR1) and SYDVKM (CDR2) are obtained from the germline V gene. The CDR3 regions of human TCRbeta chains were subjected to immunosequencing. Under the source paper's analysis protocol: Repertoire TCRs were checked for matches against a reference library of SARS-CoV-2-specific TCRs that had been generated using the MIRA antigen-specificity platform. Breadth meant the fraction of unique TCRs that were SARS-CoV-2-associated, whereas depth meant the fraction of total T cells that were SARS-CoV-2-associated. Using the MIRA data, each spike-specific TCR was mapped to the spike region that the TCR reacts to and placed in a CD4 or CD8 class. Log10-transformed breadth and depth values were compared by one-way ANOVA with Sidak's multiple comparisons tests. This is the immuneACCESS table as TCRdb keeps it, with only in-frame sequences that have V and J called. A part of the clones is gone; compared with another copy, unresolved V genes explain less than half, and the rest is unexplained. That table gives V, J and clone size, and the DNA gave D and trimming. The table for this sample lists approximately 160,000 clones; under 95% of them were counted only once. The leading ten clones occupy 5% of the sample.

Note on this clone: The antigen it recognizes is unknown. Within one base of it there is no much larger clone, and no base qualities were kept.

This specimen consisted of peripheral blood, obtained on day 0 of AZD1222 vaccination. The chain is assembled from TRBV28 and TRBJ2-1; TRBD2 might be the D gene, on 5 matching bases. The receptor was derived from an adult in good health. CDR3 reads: CASGKSPGSYNEQFF. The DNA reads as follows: TGTGCCAGCGGTAAAAGTCCTGGGAGCTACAATGAGCAGTTCTTC.